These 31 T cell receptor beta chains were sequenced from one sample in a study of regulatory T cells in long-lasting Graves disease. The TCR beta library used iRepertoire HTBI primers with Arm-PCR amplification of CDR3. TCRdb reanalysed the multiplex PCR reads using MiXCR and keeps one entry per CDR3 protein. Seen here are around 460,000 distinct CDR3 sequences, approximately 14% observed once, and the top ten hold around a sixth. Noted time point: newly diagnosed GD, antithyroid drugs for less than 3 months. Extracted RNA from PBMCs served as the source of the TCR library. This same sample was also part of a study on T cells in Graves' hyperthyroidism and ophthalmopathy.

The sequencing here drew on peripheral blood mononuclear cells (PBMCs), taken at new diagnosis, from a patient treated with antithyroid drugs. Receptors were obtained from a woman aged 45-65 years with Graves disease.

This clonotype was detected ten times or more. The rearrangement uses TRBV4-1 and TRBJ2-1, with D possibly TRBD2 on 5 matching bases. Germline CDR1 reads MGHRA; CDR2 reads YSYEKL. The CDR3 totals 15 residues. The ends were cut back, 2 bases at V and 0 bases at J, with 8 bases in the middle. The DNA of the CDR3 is TGCGCCAGCAGCCAAACTAGGGACTCCTACAATGAGCAGTTCTTC. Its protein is CASSQTRDSYNEQFF.

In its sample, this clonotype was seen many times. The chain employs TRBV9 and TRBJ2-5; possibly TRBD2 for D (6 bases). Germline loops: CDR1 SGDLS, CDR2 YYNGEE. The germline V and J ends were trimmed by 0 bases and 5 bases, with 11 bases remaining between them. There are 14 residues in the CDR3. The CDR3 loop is CASSVGPGRETQYF. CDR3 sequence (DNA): TGTGCCAGCAGCGTAGGACCGGGGAGGGAGACCCAGTACTTC.

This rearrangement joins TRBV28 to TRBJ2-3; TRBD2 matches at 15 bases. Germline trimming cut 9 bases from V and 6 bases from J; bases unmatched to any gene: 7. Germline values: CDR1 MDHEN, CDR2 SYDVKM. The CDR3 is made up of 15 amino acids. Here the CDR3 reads CASDPGTSGRDTQYF. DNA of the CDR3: TGTGCCAGTGATCCCGGGACTAGCGGGAGGGATACGCAGTATTTT.

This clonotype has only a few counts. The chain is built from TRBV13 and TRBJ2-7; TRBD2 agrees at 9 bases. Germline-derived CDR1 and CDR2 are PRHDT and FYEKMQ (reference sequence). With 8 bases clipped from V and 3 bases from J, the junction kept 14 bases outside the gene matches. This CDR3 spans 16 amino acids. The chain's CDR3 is CASSPLTSSGVYEQYF. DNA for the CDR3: TGTGCCAGCTCACCACTTACTTCTAGCGGGGTCTACGAGCAGTACTTC.

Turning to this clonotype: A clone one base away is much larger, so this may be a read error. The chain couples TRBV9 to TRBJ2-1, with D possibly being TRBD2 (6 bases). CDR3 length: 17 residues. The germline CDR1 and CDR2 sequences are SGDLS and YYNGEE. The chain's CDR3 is CASSVGGRDLSYNGQFF. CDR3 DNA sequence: TGTGCCAGCAGCGTAGGAGGGCGGGACCTCTCCTACAATGGGCAGTTCTTC. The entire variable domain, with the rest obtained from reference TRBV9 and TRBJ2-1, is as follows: DSGVTQTPKHLITATGQRVTLRCSPRSGDLSVYWYQQSLDQGLQFLIQYYNGEERAKGNILERFSAQQFPDLHSELNLSSLELGDSALYFCASSVGGRDLSYNGQFFGPGTRLTVL.

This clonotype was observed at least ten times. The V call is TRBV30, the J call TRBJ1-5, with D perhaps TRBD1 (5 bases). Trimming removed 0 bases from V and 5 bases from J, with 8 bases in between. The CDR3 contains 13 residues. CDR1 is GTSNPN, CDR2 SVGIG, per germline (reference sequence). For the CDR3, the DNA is TGTGCCTGGAGTGTGGCAGGGTATCAGCCCCAGCATTTT. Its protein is CAWSVAGYQPQHF.

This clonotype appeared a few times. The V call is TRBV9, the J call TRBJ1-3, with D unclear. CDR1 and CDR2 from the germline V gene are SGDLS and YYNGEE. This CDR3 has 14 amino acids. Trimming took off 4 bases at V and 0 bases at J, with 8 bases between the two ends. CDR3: CASSLEISGNTIYF. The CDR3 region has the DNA TGTGCCAGCAGCCTCGAGATCTCTGGAAACACCATATATTTT.

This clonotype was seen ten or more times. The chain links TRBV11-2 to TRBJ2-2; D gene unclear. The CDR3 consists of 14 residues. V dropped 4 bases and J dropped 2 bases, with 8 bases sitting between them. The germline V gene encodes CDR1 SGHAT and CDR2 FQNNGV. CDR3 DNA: TGTGCCAGCAGCTCACGCTTCAACACCGGGGAGCTGTTTTTT. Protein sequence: CASSSRFNTGELFF. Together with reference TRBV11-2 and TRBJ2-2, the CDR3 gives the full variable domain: EAGVAQSPRYKIIEKRQSVAFWCNPISGHATLYWYQQILGQGPKLLIQFQNNGVVDDSQLPKDRFSAERLKGVDSTLKIQPAKLEDSAVYLCASSSRFNTGELFFGEGSRLTVL.

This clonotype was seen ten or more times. The CDR3 nucleotides are TGTGCCAGCACCGGAACAGGGGGCCTTTACAATGAGCAGTTCTTC. This translates into CASTGTGGLYNEQFF. The chain combines TRBV12-3 or TRBV12-4 with TRBJ2-1, with TRBD1 identical over 9 bases. V lost 7 bases, J lost 4 bases, and 8 bases stayed unmatched. The CDR3 has 15 residues.

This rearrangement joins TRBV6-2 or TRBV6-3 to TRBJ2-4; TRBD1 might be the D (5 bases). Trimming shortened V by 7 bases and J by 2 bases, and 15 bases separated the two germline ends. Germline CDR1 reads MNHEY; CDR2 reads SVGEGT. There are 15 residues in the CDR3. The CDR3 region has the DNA TGTGCCAGCACCAAGGGCAGGGCGTCCAAAAACATTCAGTACTTC. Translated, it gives CASTKGRASKNIQYF.

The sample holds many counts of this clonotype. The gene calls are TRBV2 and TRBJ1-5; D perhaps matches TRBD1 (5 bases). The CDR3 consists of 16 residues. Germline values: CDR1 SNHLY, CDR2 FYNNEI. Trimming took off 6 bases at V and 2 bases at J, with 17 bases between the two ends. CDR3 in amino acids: CASSSLGGAGNQPQHF. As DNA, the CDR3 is TGTGCCAGCAGCTCCCTCGGGGGAGCTGGCAATCAGCCCCAGCATTTT.

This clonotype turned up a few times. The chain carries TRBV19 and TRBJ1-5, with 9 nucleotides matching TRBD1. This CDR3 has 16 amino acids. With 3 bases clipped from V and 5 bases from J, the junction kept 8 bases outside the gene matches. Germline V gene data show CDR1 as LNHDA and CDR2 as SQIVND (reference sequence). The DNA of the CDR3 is TGTGCCAGTAGTATTGAGTGGGACAGGGACCATCAGCCCCAGCATTTT. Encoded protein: CASSIEWDRDHQPQHF.

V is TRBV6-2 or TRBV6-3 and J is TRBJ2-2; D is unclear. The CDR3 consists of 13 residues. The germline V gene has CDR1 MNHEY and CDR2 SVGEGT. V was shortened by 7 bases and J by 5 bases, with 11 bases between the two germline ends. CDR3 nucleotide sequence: TGTGCCAGCACCCCAGCTAGAACCGGGGAGCTGTTTTTT. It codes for CASTPARTGELFF.

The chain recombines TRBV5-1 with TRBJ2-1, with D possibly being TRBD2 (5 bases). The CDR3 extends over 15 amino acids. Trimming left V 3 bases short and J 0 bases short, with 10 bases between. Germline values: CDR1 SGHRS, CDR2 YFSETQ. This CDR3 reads CASSSQRFSYNEQFF. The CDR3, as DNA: TGCGCCAGCAGCTCCCAGCGGTTCTCCTACAATGAGCAGTTCTTC.

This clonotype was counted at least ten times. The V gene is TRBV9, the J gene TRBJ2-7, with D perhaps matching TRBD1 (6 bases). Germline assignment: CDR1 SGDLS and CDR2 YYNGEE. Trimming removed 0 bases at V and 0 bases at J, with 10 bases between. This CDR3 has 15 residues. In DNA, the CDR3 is TGTGCCAGCAGCGTAGCTTTGGGGGCCTCCTACGAGCAGTACTTC. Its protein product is CASSVALGASYEQYF.

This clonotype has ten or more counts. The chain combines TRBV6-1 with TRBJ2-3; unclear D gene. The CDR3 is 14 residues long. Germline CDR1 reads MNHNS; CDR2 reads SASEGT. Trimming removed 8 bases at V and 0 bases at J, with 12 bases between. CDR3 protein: CASQYGPSTDTQYF. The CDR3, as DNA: TGTGCCAGCCAGTACGGTCCTAGCACAGATACGCAGTATTTT.

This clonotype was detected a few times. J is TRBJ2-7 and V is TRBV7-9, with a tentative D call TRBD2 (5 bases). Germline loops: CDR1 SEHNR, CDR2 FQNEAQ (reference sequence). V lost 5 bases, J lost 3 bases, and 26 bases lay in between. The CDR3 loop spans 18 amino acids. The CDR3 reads CASSLVRVSNRGIYEQYF. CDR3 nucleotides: TGTGCCAGCAGCCTTGTAAGGGTTTCAAATCGGGGAATCTACGAGCAGTACTTC.

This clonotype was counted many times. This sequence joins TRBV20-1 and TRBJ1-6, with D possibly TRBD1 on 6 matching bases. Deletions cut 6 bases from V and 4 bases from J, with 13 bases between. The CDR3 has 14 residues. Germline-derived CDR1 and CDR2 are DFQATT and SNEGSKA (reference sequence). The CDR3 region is CSADDRSYNSPLHF. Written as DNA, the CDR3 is TGCAGTGCAGACGACAGGAGTTATAATTCACCCCTCCACTTT.

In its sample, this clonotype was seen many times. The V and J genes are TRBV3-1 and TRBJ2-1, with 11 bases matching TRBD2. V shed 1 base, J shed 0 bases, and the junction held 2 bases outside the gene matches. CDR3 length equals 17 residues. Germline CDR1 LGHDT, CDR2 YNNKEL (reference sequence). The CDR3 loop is CASSQGGLADSYNEQFF. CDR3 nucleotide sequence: TGTGCCAGCAGCCAAGGGGGACTAGCGGACTCCTACAATGAGCAGTTCTTC.

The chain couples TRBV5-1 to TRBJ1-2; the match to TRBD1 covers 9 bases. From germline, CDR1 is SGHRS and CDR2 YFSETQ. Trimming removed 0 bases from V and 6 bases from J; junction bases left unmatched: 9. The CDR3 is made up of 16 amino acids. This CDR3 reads CASSLVEGQGLNGYTF. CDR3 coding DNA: TGCGCCAGCAGCTTGGTGGAGGGACAGGGCCTGAATGGCTACACCTTC.

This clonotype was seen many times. CDR3 residues: CAWNGGSSYEQYF. In nucleotides, the CDR3 is TGTGCCTGGAACGGAGGATCCTCCTACGAGCAGTACTTC. The chain joins TRBV30 to TRBJ2-7; TRBD2 is a possible D gene (5 bases). The length of the CDR3 is 13 residues. Trimming took 4 bases from V and 0 from J, leaving 10 bases between them. Germline values: CDR1 GTSNPN, CDR2 SVGIG (reference sequence).

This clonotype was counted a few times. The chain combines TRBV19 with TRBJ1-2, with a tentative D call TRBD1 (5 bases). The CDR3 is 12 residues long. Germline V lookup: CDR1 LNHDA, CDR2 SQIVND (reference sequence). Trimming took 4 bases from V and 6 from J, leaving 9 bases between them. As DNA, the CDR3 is TGTGCCAGTAGTACAGCGACAGATGGCTACACCTTC. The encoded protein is CASSTATDGYTF.

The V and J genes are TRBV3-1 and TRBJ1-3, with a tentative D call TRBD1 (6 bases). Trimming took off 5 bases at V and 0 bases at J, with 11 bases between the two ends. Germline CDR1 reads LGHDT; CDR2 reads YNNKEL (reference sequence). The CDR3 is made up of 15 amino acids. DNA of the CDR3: TGTGCCAGCAGCTCATGGGGGCCCTCTGGAAACACCATATATTTT. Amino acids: CASSSWGPSGNTIYF.

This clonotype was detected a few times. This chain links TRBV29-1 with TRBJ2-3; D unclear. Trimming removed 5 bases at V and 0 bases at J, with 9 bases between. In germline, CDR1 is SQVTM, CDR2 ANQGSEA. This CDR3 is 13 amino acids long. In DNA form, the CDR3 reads TGCAGCGTTCGGTTTCCGAGCACAGATACGCAGTATTTT. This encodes CSVRFPSTDTQYF.

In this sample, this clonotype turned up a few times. This chain's CDR3 is CASSFGPGSTNSPLHF. As DNA, the CDR3 is TGTGCCAGCAGTTTTGGGCCGGGATCCACCAATTCACCCCTCCACTTT. V gene TRBV27 combines with J gene TRBJ1-6; unclear D gene. Trimming stripped 3 bases from V and 7 bases from J, with 16 bases between. The CDR3 extends over 16 amino acids. CDR1 is MNHEY and CDR2 is SMNVEV in the germline V gene (reference sequence).

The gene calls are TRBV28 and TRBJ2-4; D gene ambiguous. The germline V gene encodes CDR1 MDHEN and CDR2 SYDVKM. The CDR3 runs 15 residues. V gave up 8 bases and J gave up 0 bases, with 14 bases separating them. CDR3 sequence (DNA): TGTGCCAGCTTAAGCCCGAGTATAGCCAAAAACATTCAGTACTTC. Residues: CASLSPSIAKNIQYF.

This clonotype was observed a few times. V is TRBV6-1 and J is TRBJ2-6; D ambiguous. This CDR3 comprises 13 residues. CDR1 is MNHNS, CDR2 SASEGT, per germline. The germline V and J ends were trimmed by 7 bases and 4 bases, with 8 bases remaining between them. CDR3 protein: CASTPGGANVLTF. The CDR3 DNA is TGTGCCAGCACTCCTGGCGGGGCCAACGTCCTGACTTTC.

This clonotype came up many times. The CDR3 region has the DNA TGTGCCAGCAGCTTGAGCGGGAGTATTGCCTACGAGCAGTACTTC. It specifies CASSLSGSIAYEQYF. The V call is TRBV13, the J call TRBJ2-7, with 8 bases lining up with TRBD2. The trim removed 3 bases at V and 2 bases at J, leaving 6 bases unmatched. This CDR3 has 15 amino acids. Germline CDR1 PRHDT, CDR2 FYEKMQ (reference sequence).

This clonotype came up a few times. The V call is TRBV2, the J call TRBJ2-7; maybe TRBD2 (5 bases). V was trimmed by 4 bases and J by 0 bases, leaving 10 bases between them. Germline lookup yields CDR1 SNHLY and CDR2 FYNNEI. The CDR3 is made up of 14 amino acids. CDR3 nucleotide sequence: TGTGCCAGCAGTGTGGTGGCGGGCTCCTACGAGCAGTACTTC. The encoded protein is CASSVVAGSYEQYF.

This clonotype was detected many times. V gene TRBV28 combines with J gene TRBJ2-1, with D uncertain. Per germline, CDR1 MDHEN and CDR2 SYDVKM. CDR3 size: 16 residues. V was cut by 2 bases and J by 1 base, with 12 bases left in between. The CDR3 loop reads CASSLIRAGSYNEQFF. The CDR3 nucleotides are TGTGCCAGCAGTTTAATACGGGCAGGATCCTACAATGAGCAGTTCTTC.

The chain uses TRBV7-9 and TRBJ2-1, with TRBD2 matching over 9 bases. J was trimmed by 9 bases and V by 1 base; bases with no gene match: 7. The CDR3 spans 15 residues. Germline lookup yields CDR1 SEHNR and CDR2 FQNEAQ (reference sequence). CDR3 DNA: TGTGCCAGCAGCTTAGTAGGGACTAGCTGGGGTGAGCAGTTCTTC. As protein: CASSLVGTSWGEQFF.